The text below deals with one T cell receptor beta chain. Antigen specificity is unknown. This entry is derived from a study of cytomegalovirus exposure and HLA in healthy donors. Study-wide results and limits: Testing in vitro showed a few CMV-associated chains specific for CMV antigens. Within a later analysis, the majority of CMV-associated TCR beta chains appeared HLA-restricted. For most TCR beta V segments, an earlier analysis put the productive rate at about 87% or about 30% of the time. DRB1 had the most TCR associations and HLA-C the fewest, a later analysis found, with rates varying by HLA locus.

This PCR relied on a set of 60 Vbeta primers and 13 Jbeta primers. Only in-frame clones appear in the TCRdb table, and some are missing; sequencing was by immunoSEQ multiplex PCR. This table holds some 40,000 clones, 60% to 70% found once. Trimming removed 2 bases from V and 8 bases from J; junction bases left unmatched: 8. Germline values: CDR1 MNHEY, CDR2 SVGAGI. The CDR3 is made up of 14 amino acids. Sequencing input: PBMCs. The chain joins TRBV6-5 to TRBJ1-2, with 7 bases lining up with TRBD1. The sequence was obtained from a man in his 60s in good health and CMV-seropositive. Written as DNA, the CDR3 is TGTGCCAGCAGTTACGGGGGACAGAAGGGAGGCTACACCTTC. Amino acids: CASSYGGQKGGYTF.